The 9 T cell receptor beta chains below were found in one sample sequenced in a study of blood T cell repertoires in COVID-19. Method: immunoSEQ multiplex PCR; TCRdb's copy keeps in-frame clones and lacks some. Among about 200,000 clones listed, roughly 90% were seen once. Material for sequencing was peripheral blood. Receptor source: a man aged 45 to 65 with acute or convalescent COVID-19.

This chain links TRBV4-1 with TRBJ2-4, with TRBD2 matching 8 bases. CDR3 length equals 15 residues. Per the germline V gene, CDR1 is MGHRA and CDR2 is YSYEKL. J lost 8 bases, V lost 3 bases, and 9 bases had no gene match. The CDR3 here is CASSQHGTSADIQYF. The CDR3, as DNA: TGCGCCAGCAGCCAGCATGGGACTAGTGCGGACATTCAGTACTTC.

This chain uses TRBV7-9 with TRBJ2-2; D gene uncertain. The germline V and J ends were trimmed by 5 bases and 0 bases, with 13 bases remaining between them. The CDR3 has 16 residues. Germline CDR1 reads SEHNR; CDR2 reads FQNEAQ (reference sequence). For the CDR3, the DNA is TGTGCCAGCAGCATCGACAAATTTGCGAACACCGGGGAGCTGTTTTTT. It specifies CASSIDKFANTGELFF.

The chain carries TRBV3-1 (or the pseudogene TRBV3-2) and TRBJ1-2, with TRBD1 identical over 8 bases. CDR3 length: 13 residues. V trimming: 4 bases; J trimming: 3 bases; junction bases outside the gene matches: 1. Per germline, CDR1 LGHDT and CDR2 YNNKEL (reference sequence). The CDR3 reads CASSPDRDYGYTF. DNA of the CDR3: TGTGCCAGCAGCCCGGACAGGGACTATGGCTACACCTTC.

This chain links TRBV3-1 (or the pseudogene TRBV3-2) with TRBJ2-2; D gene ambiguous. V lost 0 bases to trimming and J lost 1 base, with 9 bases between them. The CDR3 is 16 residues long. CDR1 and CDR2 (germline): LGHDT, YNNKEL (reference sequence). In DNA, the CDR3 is TGTGCCAGCAGCCAAGATGTCCTCGGGAACACCGGGGAGCTGTTTTTT. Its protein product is CASSQDVLGNTGELFF.

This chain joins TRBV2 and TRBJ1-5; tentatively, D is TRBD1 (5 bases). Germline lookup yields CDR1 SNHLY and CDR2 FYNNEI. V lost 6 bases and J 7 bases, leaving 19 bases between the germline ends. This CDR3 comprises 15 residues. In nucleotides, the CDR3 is TGTGCCAGCAGGGCCCAAGGAGGGGAGGGGCAGCCCCAGCATTTT. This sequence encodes CASRAQGGEGQPQHF.

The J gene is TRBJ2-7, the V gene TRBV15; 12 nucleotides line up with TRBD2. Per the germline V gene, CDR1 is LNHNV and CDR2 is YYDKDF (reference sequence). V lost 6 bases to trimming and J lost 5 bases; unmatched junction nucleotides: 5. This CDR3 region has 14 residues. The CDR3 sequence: CATRQTSGRHEQYF. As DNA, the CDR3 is TGTGCCACCAGACAAACTAGCGGGAGGCACGAGCAGTACTTC.

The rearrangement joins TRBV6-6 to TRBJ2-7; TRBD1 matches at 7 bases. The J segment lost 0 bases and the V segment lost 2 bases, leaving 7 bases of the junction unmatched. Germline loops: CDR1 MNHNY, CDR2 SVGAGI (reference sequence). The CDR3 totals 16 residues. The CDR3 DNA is TGTGCCAGCAGTTACCTGGACAGGCGAAGCTCCTACGAGCAGTACGTC. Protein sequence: CASSYLDRRSSYEQYV.

CDR3: CASSQDRGRNNEKLFF. The CDR3 region has the DNA TGCGCCAGCAGCCAAGATAGGGGGCGGAATAATGAAAAACTGTTTTTT. The rearrangement uses TRBV4-3 and TRBJ1-4; 7 bases agree with TRBD1. Germline CDR1 LGHNA, CDR2 YSLEER. This CDR3 region has 16 residues. J gave up 4 bases and V 0 bases, and 5 bases lay outside the gene matches.

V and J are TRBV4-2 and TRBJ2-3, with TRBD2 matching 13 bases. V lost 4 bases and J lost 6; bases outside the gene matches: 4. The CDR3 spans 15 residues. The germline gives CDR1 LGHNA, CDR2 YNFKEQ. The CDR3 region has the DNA TGTGCCAGCAGCCCTGGACTAGCGGGAGTTGATACGCAGTATTTT. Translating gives CASSPGLAGVDTQYF.